This T cell receptor (beta chain) came from a study of shared clonotypes between healthy human individuals. TCRdb's copy holds only in-frame clones and misses some; the assay was immunoSEQ multiplex PCR. The table records some 1 million clones, more than 65% of them present only once. V lost 5 bases, J lost 6 bases, and 16 bases lay in between. Germline loops: CDR1 MNHNY, CDR2 SVGAGI (reference sequence). The CDR3 runs 14 residues. The V and J genes are TRBV6-6 and TRBJ1-1, with D possibly matching TRBD1 (5 bases). The sequence derives from a man younger than 30 in good health. The sequenced material came from memory CD4+ T cells sorted from blood. Subset reported: CD45RA-negative fraction. The CDR3 DNA reads TGTGCCAGCAGTCTCCCCCAGGGATCGGCTGAAGCTTTCTTT. It specifies CASSLPQGSAEAFF.